This TCR beta chain comes out of a study of T cell repertoires in urothelial bladder cancer (dated by TCRdb to about 2019). Notes on the research overall: Of the roughly 12 resected lesions, three were clinical stage cT0, three were cTa, three were cT1, and three were cT2 or greater. About 13 patients who had bladder lesions and were undergoing transurethral resection were prospectively identified. Over 9 resected bladder lesions were studied, comprising urothelial carcinoma (UC+) and benign (UC-) specimens. TCR repertoire clonality in bladder tumors was compared with TCR repertoire clonality in benign bladder inflammation. What the study reported, not specific to this receptor: Urothelial carcinoma specimens had fewer T cells than benign specimens, with medians of approximately 5,500 and 24,000. Median tumor infiltrating lymphocyte percentage was roughly 2% in carcinoma specimens and about 12% in benign specimens. In carcinoma specimens, up to 17% of infiltrating lymphocytes were accounted for by a single T-cell clone, compared with roughly 2.1% in benign specimens.

Specimens classed as benign (UC-) were resected bladder lesions that contained no urothelial carcinoma. At transurethral resection, specimens of the bladder lesions were collected and then stored at -80C. DNA was isolated from the bladder specimens obtained at transurethral resection. The germline V gene gives CDR1 as MNHEY and CDR2 as SVGAGI. Trimming removed 2 bases from V and 8 bases from J; the gene matches leave 6 bases unexplained. Its CDR3 holds 15 amino acids, cysteine through phenylalanine. The DNA shown is the 45-base CDR3, in frame from base 1. On this clone: Its antigen is unknown. It has no much larger one-base neighbor in the sample; base qualities were not kept.

The immunoSEQ assay was used to sequence the CDR3 region of the TCR beta chain. The authors' pipeline ran thus. For each specimen, the T-cell fraction, clonal dominance, and maximum TCR clone frequency were calculated. TCRdb retrieved this table from immuneACCESS and kept in-frame rearrangements only. Not all clones are present; in checked studies, unresolved V genes account for under half, and no reason is known for the remainder. V and J calls and clone size are given by that table; D and trimming were obtained from the DNA. For this sample there are 8,500 to 13,000 clones; about 64% appear just once. The ten largest clones take up 6.5% to 8.5% of the sample.

The source is a human donor with a benign inflammatory bladder lesion. The receptor chain draws on TRBV6-5 and TRBJ1-6; TRBD1 agrees with 7 junctional bases. Source material: tumor-infiltrating cells from bladder cancer. The CDR3 loop reads CASSYGIRGDSPLHF. The bases are TGTGCCAGCAGTTACGGGATCAGGGGGGATTCACCCCTCCACTTT.